The subject of this entry is one T cell receptor beta chain. What it binds is not known. Germline V CDR1 and CDR2: SGHTA, FQGNSA. The CDR3 has 12 residues. Trimming cost V 6 bases and J 4 bases, with 9 bases left between them. This sample is drawn from a study of OX40 agonist ivuxolimab in advanced cancers. Background on the study: Ivuxolimab, an antibody acting as an agonist of OX40 (CD134), was used to treat patients. The group had a mean age of around 60 years, ranged from roughly 20 to 79, and was around 82% male.

The method was immunoSEQ multiplex PCR; TCRdb's version includes in-frame clones alone and lacks a portion of them. The table includes some 77,000 clones, approximately 85% detected once. General study findings and limits: Normalized T-cell clonal expansion was also low in a subset of nonresponders.

The chain carries TRBV7-2 and TRBJ1-2; TRBD1 might be the D (5 bases). The sequenced sample was CD4+ or CD8+ T cells sorted from blood, obtained in a trial of the OX40 agonist ivuxolimab. The receptor was isolated from an adult with an advanced solid tumor such as melanoma, head and neck, liver or kidney cancer. CDR3: CASRKGSYGYTF. The CDR3 region has the DNA TGTGCCAGCAGGAAGGGGAGCTATGGCTACACCTTC.